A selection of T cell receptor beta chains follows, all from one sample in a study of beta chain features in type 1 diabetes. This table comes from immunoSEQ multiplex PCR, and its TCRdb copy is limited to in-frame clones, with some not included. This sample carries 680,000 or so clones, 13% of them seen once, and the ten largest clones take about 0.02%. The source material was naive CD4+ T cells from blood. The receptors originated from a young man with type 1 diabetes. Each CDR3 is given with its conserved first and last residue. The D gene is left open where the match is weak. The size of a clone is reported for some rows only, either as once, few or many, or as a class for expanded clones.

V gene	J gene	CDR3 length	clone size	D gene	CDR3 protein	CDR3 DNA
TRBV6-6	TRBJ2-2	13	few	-	CASNPSGTGELFF	TGTGCCAGCAATCCCTCGGGGACCGGGGAGCTGTTTTTT
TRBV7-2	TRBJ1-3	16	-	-	CASSLESQISGNTIYF	TGTGCCAGCAGCTTAGAGAGCCAGATCTCTGGAAACACCATATATTTT
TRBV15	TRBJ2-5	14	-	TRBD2	CATSRDLAGATQYF	TGTGCCACCAGCAGAGATCTAGCGGGGGCGACCCAGTACTTC
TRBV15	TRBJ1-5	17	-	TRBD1	CATSRRLEGAGNQPQHF	TGTGCCACCAGCAGACGCCTCGAGGGGGCGGGCAATCAGCCCCAGCATTTT
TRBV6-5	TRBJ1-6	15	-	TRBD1	CASSTWGQGESPLHF	TGTGCCAGCAGTACTTGGGGACAGGGTGAATCACCCCTCCACTTT
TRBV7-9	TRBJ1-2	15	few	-	CASSTDRPGNYGYTF	TGTGCCAGCAGCACAGATCGACCTGGAAACTATGGCTACACCTTC
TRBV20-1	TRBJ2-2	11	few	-	CSASFTGELFF	TGCAGTGCTAGCTTTACCGGGGAGCTGTTTTTT
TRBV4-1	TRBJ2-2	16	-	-	CASSQAQGRGTGELFF	TGCGCCAGCAGCCAAGCCCAGGGGAGAGGCACCGGGGAGCTGTTTTTT
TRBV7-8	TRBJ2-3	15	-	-	CASSLVWIIPDTQYF	TGTGCCAGCAGCTTAGTCTGGATAATTCCAGATACGCAGTATTTT
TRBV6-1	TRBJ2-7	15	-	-	CASSGAGASSYEQYF	TGTGCCAGCAGTGGGGCGGGTGCAAGCTCCTACGAGCAGTACTTC
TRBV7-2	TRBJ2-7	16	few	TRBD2	CASSRPGGLAGYEQYF	TGTGCCAGCAGCCGACCTGGGGGACTAGCGGGGTACGAGCAGTACTTC
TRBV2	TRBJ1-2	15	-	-	CASRQRLEANYGYTF	TGTGCCAGCAGACAAAGACTGGAAGCTAACTATGGCTACACCTTC
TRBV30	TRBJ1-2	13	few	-	CAWSLQGDYGYTF	TGTGCCTGGAGCCTACAGGGTGACTATGGCTACACCTTC
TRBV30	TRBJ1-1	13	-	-	CAWSPASNTEAFF	TGTGCCTGGAGCCCAGCTTCGAACACTGAAGCTTTCTTT
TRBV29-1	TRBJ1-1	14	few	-	CSVEPRLARTEAFF	TGCAGCGTTGAACCTCGACTGGCTCGCACTGAAGCTTTCTTT
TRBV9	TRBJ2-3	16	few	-	CASSVVLGLFTDTQYF	TGTGCCAGCAGCGTAGTCTTGGGACTCTTCACAGATACGCAGTATTTT
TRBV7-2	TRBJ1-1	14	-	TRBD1	CASSFRQGNTEAFF	TGTGCCAGCAGCTTTAGACAGGGAAACACTGAAGCTTTCTTT
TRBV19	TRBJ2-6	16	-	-	CASSRQEGLGANVLTF	TGTGCCAGTAGCAGGCAAGAAGGGCTCGGGGCCAACGTCCTGACTTTC
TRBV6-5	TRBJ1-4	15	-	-	CASSPTAATNEKLFF	TGTGCCAGCAGTCCTACAGCGGCAACTAATGAAAAACTGTTTTTT
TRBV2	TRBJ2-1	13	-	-	CASSEREEDEQFF	TGTGCCAGCAGTGAAAGAGAGGAGGATGAGCAGTTCTTC
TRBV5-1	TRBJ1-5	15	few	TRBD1	CASSSGTGDNQPQHF	TGCGCCAGCAGCTCCGGGACAGGAGACAATCAGCCCCAGCATTTT
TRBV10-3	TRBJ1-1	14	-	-	CAISEFREGTEAFF	TGTGCCATCAGTGAGTTCAGGGAAGGCACTGAAGCTTTCTTT
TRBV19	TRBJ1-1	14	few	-	CASSYGRGDTEAFF	TGTGCCAGTAGTTATGGGAGAGGGGACACTGAAGCTTTCTTT
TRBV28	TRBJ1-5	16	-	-	CASSPAGKGYNQPQHF	TGTGCCAGCAGTCCCGCAGGGAAAGGATACAATCAGCCCCAGCATTTT
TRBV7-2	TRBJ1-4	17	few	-	CASSFPVLPGVEEKLFF	TGTGCCAGCAGCTTTCCAGTGTTGCCAGGGGTTGAGGAAAAACTGTTTTTT
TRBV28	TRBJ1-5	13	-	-	CASVKPGNQPQHF	TGTGCCAGCGTCAAACCGGGCAATCAGCCCCAGCATTTT